Each of the 5 T cell receptor beta chains below was sequenced from the same sample in a study of T cells after yellow fever vaccination. TCRdb reprocessed the 5' RACE reads with MiXCR, giving one entry per CDR3 protein. Of approximately 70,000 distinct CDR3 sequences in the sample, 7.3% were seen once. The material sequenced was CD8+ T cells sorted from PBMCs, taken around 10 days after the first yellow fever vaccination. Source of these receptors: a man younger than 35 who received the YFV17D yellow fever vaccine.

The chain carries TRBV27 and TRBJ2-3, with 13 positions matching TRBD2. CDR1 and CDR2 (germline): MNHEY, SMNVEV (reference sequence). The CDR3 runs 15 residues. Trimming at V came to 5 bases and at J to 9 bases, leaving 8 bases not matched to a gene. CDR3 protein: CASSPTSGGEGTQYF. The CDR3 DNA sequence: TGTGCCAGCAGTCCCACTAGCGGGGGGGAGGGGACGCAGTATTTT.

In its sample, this clonotype was seen many times. This sequence joins TRBV20-1 and TRBJ2-6; unclear D gene. Between the trimmed V and J ends, which lost 6 bases and 0 bases, there was a span of 9 bases. The CDR3 covers 14 residues. Germline V gene lookup returns CDR1 DFQATT and CDR2 SNEGSKA (reference sequence). The CDR3 protein is CSATPSSGANVLTF. Written as DNA, the CDR3 is TGCAGTGCCACCCCCTCCTCTGGGGCCAACGTCCTGACTTTC.

This clonotype has only a few counts. CDR3 loop: CASWGGGFYGYTF. The CDR3 nucleotides are TGTGCCTCCTGGGGGGGCGGATTCTATGGCTACACCTTC. The V call is TRBV6-5, the J call TRBJ1-2; weak D call: TRBD1 (6 bases). This CDR3 spans 13 amino acids. Per the germline V gene, CDR1 is MNHEY and CDR2 is SVGAGI. The V end lost 11 bases, the J end lost 4 bases, and 17 bases lay between the germline ends.

This chain joins TRBV7-2 and TRBJ2-1; 9 bases map to TRBD2. The CDR3 sequence is 16 residues long. V gave up 6 bases and J gave up 10 bases; unmatched junction bases: 16. CDR1 is SGHTA and CDR2 is FQGNSA in the germline V gene. CDR3 nucleotides: TGTGCCAGCAGTTACCCTCGGGCGGGGGGGCTCTCGGAGCAGTTCTTC. Protein: CASSYPRAGGLSEQFF.

This clonotype was detected a few times. V usage is TRBV6-2 or TRBV6-3 and J usage is TRBJ1-5; 7 nucleotides align to TRBD1. The trim removed 9 bases at V and 3 bases at J, leaving 5 bases unmatched. This CDR3 comprises 13 residues. Germline values: CDR1 MNHEY, CDR2 SVGEGT. The CDR3: CASARGFNQPQHF. Here the CDR3 DNA reads TGTGCCAGTGCCAGGGGGTTCAATCAGCCCCAGCATTTT.